Below are 25 T cell receptor beta chains sequenced from a single sample in a study of T cells after yellow fever vaccination. MiXCR, run by TCRdb on the 5' RACE reads, gives a single entry per CDR3 protein. In the table there are hundreds of thousands of distinct CDR3 sequences, roughly 3.5% of which are singletons. This material consisted of PBMCs, taken on the day of the yellow fever booster vaccination. The receptors shown here come from a man between 18 and 29 years old who received the YFV17D yellow fever vaccine.

This clonotype was counted many times. This chain uses TRBV7-9 with TRBJ2-7, with a possible D match to TRBD1 (5 bases). The CDR3 contains 12 residues. The V and J ends lost 3 bases and 4 bases respectively, with 7 bases between them. Germline-derived CDR1 and CDR2 are SEHNR and FQNEAQ (reference sequence). CDR3 nucleotide sequence: TGTGCCAGCAGCTTGGGGCGGTACGAGCAGTACTTC. It encodes CASSLGRYEQYF.

The V and J genes are TRBV7-9 and TRBJ2-1, with 8 bases lining up with TRBD2. CDR1 and CDR2 (germline): SEHNR, FQNEAQ (reference sequence). Germline trimming cut 11 bases from V and 0 bases from J; bases unmatched to any gene: 6. The CDR3 totals 14 residues. The CDR3: CAWTGGSSYNEQFF. The CDR3 DNA reads TGTGCCTGGACGGGGGGGAGCTCCTACAATGAGCAGTTCTTC.

This clonotype appeared once. The genes are TRBV7-9 and TRBJ2-7; TRBD2 might be the D (5 bases). The CDR3 runs to 16 residues. The germline V gene has CDR1 SEHNR and CDR2 FQNEAQ (reference sequence). V was pared by 5 bases and J by 0 bases, with 17 bases between. CDR3 in DNA: TGTGCCAGCAGCAGCTGGACTCGCGGGTTCTCCTACGAGCAGTACTTC. It yields the protein CASSSWTRGFSYEQYF.

Ten or more counts support this clonotype. V gene TRBV15 combines with J gene TRBJ2-2; D might be TRBD1 (5 bases). The V end was cut by 3 bases, the J end by 3 bases, with 11 bases between. Germline V gene lookup returns CDR1 LNHNV and CDR2 YYDKDF (reference sequence). This CDR3 is built from 15 residues. The CDR3 reads CATSRQGADTGELFF. The CDR3 DNA is TGTGCCACCAGCAGGCAGGGCGCGGACACCGGGGAGCTGTTTTTT.

The rearrangement uses TRBV20-1 and TRBJ2-3, with TRBD2 identical over 8 bases. V gave up 5 bases and J gave up 4 bases; unmatched junction bases: 5. The CDR3 has 13 residues. CDR1 DFQATT and CDR2 SNEGSKA come from the germline V gene (reference sequence). The CDR3 coding sequence is TGCAGTGCTCCCGGGGGGGTGTCAGATACGCAGTATTTT. It yields the protein CSAPGGVSDTQYF.

This rearrangement joins TRBV7-2 to TRBJ2-5; possibly TRBD1 for D (5 bases). Trimming shortened V by 1 base and J by 11 bases, and 14 bases separated the two germline ends. Looked up from germline, CDR1 is SGHTA and CDR2 is FQGNSA. CDR3 size: 13 residues. CDR3 sequence reads: CASSLGVQGAQYF. Here the CDR3 DNA reads TGTGCCAGCAGCTTAGGGGTTCAAGGGGCTCAGTACTTC.

This clonotype has just a few counts. V and J are TRBV7-2 and TRBJ2-7; no clear D gene. The CDR3 runs to 15 residues. Germline V gene lookup returns CDR1 SGHTA and CDR2 FQGNSA. V lost 1 base and J 0 bases, leaving 10 bases between the germline ends. CDR3 residues: CASSLVGSSSYEQYV. The CDR3 DNA reads TGTGCCAGCAGCTTAGTAGGTTCCAGCTCCTACGAGCAGTACGTC.

This clonotype appeared a few times. The chain carries TRBV7-9 and TRBJ1-3, with D tentatively TRBD1 (6 bases). The CDR3 loop spans 17 amino acids. Germline V gene lookup returns CDR1 SEHNR and CDR2 FQNEAQ (reference sequence). V lost 1 base and J lost 7, with 20 bases in between. DNA of the CDR3: TGTGCCAGCAGCTTAGAGGGGGACACCGCCTGGGTGAACACCATATATTTT. It codes for CASSLEGDTAWVNTIYF.

This clonotype was seen many times. The chain links TRBV10-1 to TRBJ1-1; D unresolved. With 0 bases removed from V and 5 bases from J, the gap between germline ends came to 7 bases. CDR1 WNHNN and CDR2 SYGVQD come from the germline V gene (reference sequence). This CDR3 has 13 amino acids. The CDR3: CASSESIGTEAFF. The DNA of the CDR3 is TGCGCCAGCAGTGAGTCTATCGGGACTGAAGCTTTCTTT.

This clonotype was recorded a few times. The chain uses TRBV5-1 and TRBJ2-7; TRBD1 might be the D (6 bases). Germline V CDR1 and CDR2: SGHRS, YFSETQ. V dropped 6 bases and J dropped 0 bases, with 13 bases sitting between them. The CDR3 is made up of 14 amino acids. The CDR3 sequence: CASKRGTNSYEQYV. As DNA, the CDR3 is TGCGCCAGCAAAAGAGGGACAAACTCCTACGAGCAGTACGTC.

This clonotype has at least ten counts. This chain links TRBV7-9 with TRBJ2-7; no clear D gene. The germline V gene encodes CDR1 SEHNR and CDR2 FQNEAQ (reference sequence). The CDR3 is 13 amino acids. The germline V and J ends were trimmed by 8 bases and 0 bases, with 11 bases remaining between them. The CDR3 nucleotides read TGTGCCAGCGCGGAGCCCACCTCCTACGAGCAGTACTTC. This encodes CASAEPTSYEQYF.

This clonotype was recorded at least ten times. The chain carries TRBV4-3 and TRBJ2-3; a weak D match, TRBD2 (5 bases). The V gene's germline CDR1 is LGHNA and CDR2 YSLEER. The CDR3 has 15 amino acids. Trimming left V 1 base short and J 8 bases short, with 16 bases between. CDR3 loop: CASSQGTRLISTQYF. CDR3 nucleotide sequence: TGCGCCAGCAGCCAAGGGACTCGCTTAATTAGTACGCAGTATTTT.

This clonotype was counted a few times. The chain is built from TRBV4-1 and TRBJ2-5, with D perhaps TRBD2 (5 bases). The CDR3 totals 14 residues. V lost 2 bases, J lost 5 bases, and 12 bases lay in between. Germline V gives CDR1 MGHRA, CDR2 YSYEKL. In DNA, the CDR3 is TGCGCCAGCAGCCAAATCCGGACTCCGGAGACCCAGTACTTC. Translation: CASSQIRTPETQYF.

The sample holds a few counts of this clonotype. This rearrangement joins TRBV7-2 to TRBJ2-7; D is undetermined. V shed 4 bases and J shed 6 bases, with 10 bases lying between them. Looked up from germline, CDR1 is SGHTA and CDR2 is FQGNSA. The CDR3 has 12 residues. For the CDR3, the DNA is TGTGCCAGCAGCTCGAGACGTGGCGAGCAGTACTTC. As protein: CASSSRRGEQYF.

This clonotype was found many times. CDR3 in amino acids: CASSQGWGGNQPQHF. The CDR3 region has the DNA TGCGCCAGCAGCCAAGGATGGGGTGGCAATCAGCCCCAGCATTTT. J is TRBJ1-5 and V is TRBV4-3; D is undetermined. CDR3 length: 15 residues. V lost 1 base and J 2 bases, leaving 9 bases between the germline ends. Germline V lookup: CDR1 LGHNA, CDR2 YSLEER.

At least ten counts were recorded for this clonotype. The V gene is TRBV4-1, the J gene TRBJ2-7; D tentatively reads TRBD1 or TRBD2 (5 bases each). CDR3 length: 15 residues. Trimming took 4 bases from V and 4 from J, leaving 17 bases between them. Germline loops: CDR1 MGHRA, CDR2 YSYEKL. CDR3 region: CASSPVDGAAYEQYF. The CDR3 region has the DNA TGCGCCAGCAGCCCAGTGGACGGGGCCGCATACGAGCAGTACTTC.

The rearrangement uses TRBV6-5 and TRBJ1-4; TRBD1 might be the D (5 bases). Germline values: CDR1 MNHEY, CDR2 SVGAGI. This CDR3 is built from 15 residues. The V and J ends lost 2 bases and 7 bases respectively, with 14 bases between them. DNA for the CDR3: TGTGCCAGCAGTTACGAAGACAGCCGGGTTGAAAAACTGTTTTTT. It codes for CASSYEDSRVEKLFF.

In its sample, this clonotype was seen many times. The chain carries TRBV20-1 and TRBJ1-4; D not resolved. This CDR3 is 15 amino acids long. Deletions cut 7 bases from V and 0 bases from J, with 15 bases between. Germline CDR1 DFQATT, CDR2 SNEGSKA (reference sequence). CDR3 sequence (DNA): TGCAGTGGTCCGGGAGGAGATACAACTAATGAAAAACTGTTTTTT. Protein: CSGPGGDTTNEKLFF.

This clonotype was recorded many times. V is TRBV6-1 and J is TRBJ1-1; unclear D gene. With 3 bases removed from V and 4 bases from J, the gap between germline ends came to 12 bases. This CDR3 comprises 14 residues. Germline V gene lookup returns CDR1 MNHNS and CDR2 SASEGT. CDR3 residues: CASSDFGRITEAFF. The CDR3 DNA follows: TGTGCCAGCAGTGACTTCGGGCGGATCACTGAAGCTTTCTTT.

This clonotype was counted only a few times. The V and J genes are TRBV12-3 or TRBV12-4 and TRBJ2-2, with D perhaps matching TRBD1 (6 bases). CDR3 length: 15 residues. V dropped 5 bases and J dropped 1 base, with 11 bases sitting between them. The DNA for the CDR3 is TGTGCCAGCAGTATCTCGGGACAGAACACCGGGGAGCTGTTTTTT. The encoded protein is CASSISGQNTGELFF.

This clonotype was counted many times. This chain connects TRBV3-1 to TRBJ2-5, with TRBD2 matching 9 bases. V lost 4 bases and J lost 4; bases outside the gene matches: 10. The CDR3 contains 16 residues. Germline CDR1 reads LGHDT; CDR2 reads YNNKEL (reference sequence). This chain's CDR3 is CASSPAGTSYGETQYF. The CDR3 bases are TGTGCCAGCAGCCCGGCGGGGACTAGCTATGGAGAGACCCAGTACTTC.

This clonotype was observed at least ten times. The rearrangement joins TRBV7-2 to TRBJ2-1; 8 bases are a match to TRBD1. This CDR3 comprises 15 residues. V shed 2 bases, J shed 3 bases, and the junction held 3 bases outside the gene matches. Germline-derived CDR1 and CDR2 are SGHTA and FQGNSA. CDR3 sequence: CASSLTGQGYNEQFF. CDR3 in DNA: TGTGCCAGCAGCTTAACCGGACAGGGCTACAATGAGCAGTTCTTC.

This clonotype was detected ten times or more. This chain joins TRBV14 and TRBJ2-3; D unresolved. The CDR3 is 14 residues long. Germline lookup yields CDR1 SGHDN and CDR2 FVKESK. Trimming shortened V by 5 bases and J by 1 base, and 10 bases separated the two germline ends. CDR3 sequence (DNA): TGTGCCAGCAGCTCCATAACAGGCACAGATACGCAGTATTTT. Translated: CASSSITGTDTQYF.

The CDR3 nucleotides read TGTGCCAGCAGCCTTGGGACAGGGAATGGAGATACGCAGTATTTT. It encodes CASSLGTGNGDTQYF. This chain joins TRBV3-1 and TRBJ2-3; 9 nucleotides line up with TRBD1. The CDR3 is 15 residues long. Per germline, CDR1 LGHDT and CDR2 YNNKEL (reference sequence). The trim removed 4 bases at V and 5 bases at J, leaving 7 bases unmatched.

This clonotype was found a few times. The chain couples TRBV4-2 to TRBJ2-1; 11 nucleotides agree with TRBD2. Germline loops: CDR1 LGHNA, CDR2 YNFKEQ. Trimming removed 0 bases from V and 4 bases from J; junction bases left unmatched: 8. CDR3 length: 18 amino acids. CDR3 nucleotides: TGTGCCAGCAGCCAAGAAGGCCTACTAGCGGGGGCGTACAATGAGCAGTTCTTC. Its protein product is CASSQEGLLAGAYNEQFF.